The 14 T cell receptor beta chains below were found in one sample sequenced in a study of cytomegalovirus exposure and HLA in healthy donors. It was with 60 Vbeta and 13 Jbeta primers that the PCR ran. Assay: immunoSEQ multiplex PCR; the TCRdb copy retains only in-frame clones and omits some. The sample consists of some 84,000 clones, 77% of them appearing once. The specimen was PBMCs. Source of these receptors: a boy between 10 and 17 years old in good health and CMV-seronegative.

The chain links TRBV19 to TRBJ1-1, with D perhaps TRBD1 (6 bases). Trimming removed 3 bases from V and 6 bases from J, with 14 bases in between. This CDR3 comprises 14 residues. Germline V CDR1 and CDR2: LNHDA, SQIVND (reference sequence). Here the CDR3 DNA reads TGTGCCAGTAGTATCGCTGGGGGCCTCGCTGAAGCTTTCTTT. Protein: CASSIAGGLAEAFF.

This clone occurred once. The chain is built from TRBV27 and TRBJ2-1, with 10 nucleotides matching TRBD2. The CDR3 length is 14 residues. V lost 5 bases to trimming and J lost 6 bases; unmatched junction nucleotides: 4. The V gene's germline CDR1 is MNHEY and CDR2 SMNVEV (reference sequence). Here the CDR3 reads CASSLGLASNEQFF. CDR3 sequence (DNA): TGTGCCAGCAGTCTGGGACTAGCGAGCAATGAGCAGTTCTTC.

V is TRBV2 and J is TRBJ1-6, with TRBD1 as a possible D gene (5 bases). V was cut by 3 bases and J by 10 bases, with 16 bases left in between. CDR1 is SNHLY, CDR2 FYNNEI, per germline. This CDR3 has 15 amino acids. The CDR3 region has the DNA TGTGCCAGCAGTGAGTGGACAATCAGAAGCTCACCCCTCCACTTT. This codes for CASSEWTIRSSPLHF.

The chain joins TRBV28 to TRBJ1-2; D is possibly TRBD1 (5 bases). V lost 8 bases and J lost 5, with 21 bases in between. This CDR3 has 15 amino acids. CDR1 is MDHEN and CDR2 is SYDVKM in the germline V gene. DNA for the CDR3: TGTGCCAGCCGCACTCGTAGACAGTTTACTTATGGCTACACCTTC. Protein sequence: CASRTRRQFTYGYTF.

The V gene is TRBV9, the J gene TRBJ2-7; TRBD1 matches at 7 bases. The V gene's germline CDR1 is SGDLS and CDR2 YYNGEE. Trimming took 2 bases from V and 5 from J; bases not matched to a gene: 10. The CDR3 consists of 15 residues. Here the CDR3 DNA reads TGTGCCAGCAGCGTTACCCCCGACAGGGTCCACGAGCAGTACTTC. Translated, it gives CASSVTPDRVHEQYF.

This rearrangement joins TRBV28 to TRBJ2-3, with 7 nucleotides matching TRBD2. V lost 7 bases to trimming and J lost 4 bases; unmatched junction nucleotides: 5. Germline loops: CDR1 MDHEN, CDR2 SYDVKM. This CDR3 is 13 amino acids long. CDR3 bases: TGTGCCAGCAAGCGGGAAGGGGCAGATACGCAGTATTTT. It translates to CASKREGADTQYF.

This chain uses TRBV28 with TRBJ1-6, with D possibly matching TRBD1 (5 bases). In germline, CDR1 is MDHEN, CDR2 SYDVKM. The CDR3 sequence is 16 residues long. V was cut by 6 bases and J by 0 bases, with 12 bases left in between. CDR3 amino acids: CASSLTVSSYNSPLHF. In DNA form, the CDR3 reads TGTGCCAGCAGCCTGACAGTGAGCTCCTATAATTCACCCCTCCACTTT.

This clone was observed a few times. The chain carries TRBV2 and TRBJ1-5; D ambiguous. Germline V gene sequence: CDR1 SNHLY, CDR2 FYNNEI. V lost 11 bases to trimming and J lost 10 bases, with 33 bases between them. The length of the CDR3 is 17 residues. The CDR3 region is CAQRSLAADLNRKPQHF. The CDR3 DNA reads TGTGCCCAGCGGTCGCTAGCAGCGGACCTTAACCGGAAACCCCAGCATTTT.

J is TRBJ1-2 and V is TRBV6-5; the D gene is possibly TRBD1 (5 bases). From germline, CDR1 is MNHEY and CDR2 SVGAGI. The V gene lost 6 bases and the J gene lost 8 bases, with 19 bases spanning the gap. The CDR3 consists of 14 residues. CDR3 coding DNA: TGTGCCAGCAGCCCCCCATTTTGGGGCGAGGGCTACACCTTC. Its protein product is CASSPPFWGEGYTF.

The chain couples TRBV9 to TRBJ2-1; D gene unclear. V lost 10 bases and J 2 bases, leaving 19 bases between the germline ends. CDR3 length equals 15 residues. Germline lookup yields CDR1 SGDLS and CDR2 YYNGEE. CDR3 protein: CASSIEGTAYNEQFF. In DNA form, the CDR3 reads TGTGCCTCCAGCATAGAAGGAACAGCCTACAATGAGCAGTTCTTC.

This chain connects TRBV10-3 to TRBJ2-7; D is ambiguous. V was pared by 2 bases and J by 0 bases, with 11 bases between. CDR3 size: 15 residues. Looked up from germline, CDR1 is ENHRY and CDR2 is SYGVKD. The CDR3 protein is CAISERQASSYEQYF. The CDR3 bases are TGTGCCATCAGTGAGAGGCAGGCGAGCTCCTACGAGCAGTACTTC.

This clone appeared a few times. The rearrangement joins TRBV6-1 to TRBJ2-3; D is uncertain. CDR3 length equals 14 residues. The V end lost 4 bases, the J end lost 2 bases, and 10 bases lay between the germline ends. Germline CDR1 and CDR2: MNHNS and SASEGT. CDR3 sequence: CASSARVHTDTQYF. The CDR3 DNA sequence: TGTGCCAGCAGTGCCCGGGTCCACACAGATACGCAGTATTTT.

The chain uses TRBV6-4 and TRBJ2-3; 8 bases are shared with TRBD2. V was clipped by 4 bases and J by 6 bases; unmatched bases: 6. CDR1 is MRHNA and CDR2 is SNTAGT in the germline V gene. The CDR3 runs 14 residues. The DNA of the CDR3 is TGTGCCAGCAGTGGTCTAGCGGGTGATGATACGCAGTATTTT. This codes for CASSGLAGDDTQYF.

The genes are TRBV29-1 and TRBJ2-7; D is possibly TRBD2 (5 bases). Germline V gene lookup returns CDR1 SQVTM and CDR2 ANQGSEA. The CDR3 sequence is 12 residues long. V dropped 6 bases and J dropped 2 bases, with 11 bases sitting between them. The chain's CDR3 is CSVRRNTYEQYF. The CDR3, as DNA: TGCAGCGTCAGGAGGAATACCTACGAGCAGTACTTC.